The text below deals with one T cell receptor (beta chain). Its antigen is still unknown. This entry belongs to a study of OX40 agonist ivuxolimab in advanced cancers. About the research overall: Patients received ivuxolimab, an agonistic anti-OX40 (CD134) antibody.

Whole-study results and caveats: At doses 0.1 to 3.0 mg/kg, CD4+ and CD8+ clones expanded. Certain nonresponders additionally had low normalized T-cell clonal expansion.

V dropped 5 bases and J dropped 0; count of bases not matched to a gene: 7. The CDR3 contains 15 residues. Germline V lookup: CDR1 SGHNT, CDR2 YYREEE (reference sequence). On cycle 4 day 1 and cycle 7 day 1, as well as at baseline, blood was sampled. Assay used: immunoSEQ multiplex PCR; TCRdb lists only in-frame clones, some missing. The profile shows approximately 70,000 clones, 80% to 90% of them singletons. The input for sequencing was CD4+ or CD8+ T cells sorted from blood, taken in a trial of the OX40 agonist ivuxolimab. J is TRBJ1-1 and V is TRBV5-4; TRBD1 agrees at 7 bases. The clonotype originates from an adult with an advanced solid tumor such as melanoma, head and neck, liver or kidney cancer. The CDR3 is CASSLSDRVNTEAFF. The DNA for the CDR3 is TGTGCCAGCAGTTTATCCGACAGGGTGAACACTGAAGCTTTCTTT.